This is a list of T cell receptor beta chains from one sample in a study of human T cells and chemical hapten exposure. TCRdb itself ran the RACE reads through MiXCR, one entry per CDR3 protein. In the table there are 150,000 to 200,000 distinct CDR3 sequences, approximately 20% of which are singletons. The input for sequencing was whole blood, taken in connection with sensitization to the hapten diphenylcyclopropenone (DPC). These receptors were obtained from a woman in her forties or fifties with alopecia areata. Some clones in this sample may be carry-over from other donors' samples. Each CDR3 is given with its conserved first and last residue. A D gene is named only where the DNA matches it firmly. Expanded clones get a size class; other rows say once, few or many, or leave the size out.

d_call j_call v_call clone_size cdr3_nt cdr3_aa
- TRBJ2-5 TRBV2 few TGTGCCAGCAGCAGTATACTAGCTGGGGTTTTC CASSSILAGVF
- TRBJ1-1 TRBV11-2 few TGTGCCAGCAGCTTAAGGATAGGGGAGAACACTGAAGCTTTCTTT CASSLRIGENTEAFF
- TRBJ2-1 TRBV3-1 - TGTGCCAGCAGCCAAACGTTCTCCTCATTCGATGAGCAGTTCTTC CASSQTFSSFDEQFF
- TRBJ2-5 TRBV5-1 - TGCGCCAGCAGCTTCGGAGGGTACCAAGAGACCCAGTACTTC CASSFGGYQETQYF
TRBD1 TRBJ1-1 TRBV20-1 - TGCAGTGCTGGGACAGAGTTGAACACTGAAGCTTTCTTT CSAGTELNTEAFF
- TRBJ2-7 TRBV2 - TGTGCCAGCAGCGCTGACGTTAGCGAGCAGTACTTC CASSADVSEQYF
- TRBJ1-4 TRBV5-1 - TGCGCCAGCAGCTTAGAGGGGACGGGTGAGGAAAAACTGTTTTTT CASSLEGTGEEKLFF
- TRBJ1-6 TRBV5-4 - TGTGCCAGCAGCGGCGCGGCCAGGCAGGAGTACTCCTATAATTCACCCCTCCACTTT CASSGAARQEYSYNSPLHF
- TRBJ2-2 TRBV10-3 many TGTGCCATCAGTGTGGGGGGCAGCCAGAACACCGGGGAGCTGTTTTTT CAISVGGSQNTGELFF
- TRBJ1-1 TRBV20-1 - TGCAGTGCTAGAGGGCTGGCTGAAGCTTTCTTT CSARGLAEAFF
- TRBJ2-5 TRBV19 - TGTGCCACTGCGCCGGGACACCACCAAGAGACCCAGTACTTC CATAPGHHQETQYF
TRBD2 TRBJ2-1 TRBV5-1 few TGCGCCAGCAGCATCCAACTAGCGTACGAGCAGTTCTTC CASSIQLAYEQFF
- TRBJ2-1 TRBV20-1 few TGCAGTGCTAGTGTGGCGGGAAAAACCTACAATGAGCAGTTCTTC CSASVAGKTYNEQFF
- TRBJ1-1 TRBV7-8 - TGTGCCAGCAGCCCAAGGACCCGGGCCACTGAAGCTTTCTTT CASSPRTRATEAFF
TRBD1 TRBJ2-3 TRBV20-1 few TGCAGTGCTAGAAGCAGGGGGCCCACAGATACGCAGTATTTT CSARSRGPTDTQYF
TRBD1 TRBJ1-2 TRBV6-5 - TGTGCCAGCAGCCCGACAGGGACCTATGGCTACACCTTC CASSPTGTYGYTF
- TRBJ2-1 TRBV5-5 few TGTGCCAGCAGCCCAGCTAGCAGGTCCTACAATGAGCAGTTCTTC CASSPASRSYNEQFF
- TRBJ1-3 TRBV12-3/TRBV12-4 - TGTGCCAGCAGTTCGGCGGGGCGGTCTGGAAACACCATATATTTT CASSSAGRSGNTIYF
TRBD1 TRBJ2-1 TRBV5-1 few TGCGCCAGCAGCCCTCAGGGGGAATCCTACAATGAGCAGTTCTTC CASSPQGESYNEQFF
- TRBJ1-1 TRBV29-1 - TGCAGCGTATACCGGGACATGCTGAACACTGAAGCTTTCTTT CSVYRDMLNTEAFF
TRBD2 TRBJ2-1 TRBV4-2 few TGTGCCAGCAGCCAAGATTCCATAGCGGGAGGTCTCAATTACTACAATGAGCAGTTCTTC CASSQDSIAGGLNYYNEQFF
- TRBJ1-1 TRBV2 few TGTGCCAGCAGTATTACAGGGAACACTGAAGCTTTCTTT CASSITGNTEAFF
- TRBJ1-1 TRBV30 - TGTGCCTGGAGTGAAGGGTACAAGGTTTACACTGAAGCTTTCTTT CAWSEGYKVYTEAFF
TRBD1 TRBJ2-1 TRBV20-1 many TGCAGTGCTTTCACAGGGGTTCCAGTCGCTTACAATGAGCAGTTCTTC CSAFTGVPVAYNEQFF
- TRBJ2-1 TRBV7-6 many TGTGCCAGCAGCTTAGACCAGAACTACAATGAGCAGTTCTTC CASSLDQNYNEQFF
- TRBJ2-5 TRBV7-8 - TGTGCCAGCAACCTTAACCCCCACCAAGAGACCCAGTACTTC CASNLNPHQETQYF
- TRBJ2-1 TRBV18 - TGTGCCAGCTCACCAAGGCTCCATAATGAGCAGTTCTTC CASSPRLHNEQFF
- TRBJ2-3 TRBV18 - TGTGCCAGCTCACCTAGTCGGAACAGCGATACGCAGTATTTT CASSPSRNSDTQYF
TRBD1 TRBJ1-2 TRBV12-3/TRBV12-4 - TGTGCCAGCAAAGGACAGGGTGGCTATGGCTACACCTTC CASKGQGGYGYTF
TRBD2 TRBJ2-5 TRBV10-3 - TGTGCCATCAGAGGCCAGGCTAGCGGCCAGGAGACCCAGTACTTC CAIRGQASGQETQYF
- TRBJ1-2 TRBV15 - TGTGCCACCAGCAGAGATCTGGGGGTTCACGGTGGCTACACCTTC CATSRDLGVHGGYTF
- TRBJ1-2 TRBV24-1 few TGTGCCACCAGTCTATCGGGAGATGGCTACACCTTC CATSLSGDGYTF
- TRBJ2-7 TRBV3-1 - TGTGCCAGCAGCCAAGTATCACACGAGCAGTACTTC CASSQVSHEQYF
TRBD1 TRBJ1-5 TRBV20-1 many TGCAGTGCTCCTGGACAGGGGGCCCGGTTCTACCAGCCCCAGCATTTT CSAPGQGARFYQPQHF
TRBD1 TRBJ1-1 TRBV12-3/TRBV12-4 - TGTGCCAGCAGTGTACCGACAGGGGTTGAAGCTTTCTTT CASSVPTGVEAFF
- TRBJ2-3 TRBV29-1 few TGCAGCGTTGAACCCTCATGGTCAGGCACAGATACGCAGTATTTT CSVEPSWSGTDTQYF
TRBD2 TRBJ2-5 TRBV29-1 - TGCAGCGTTGCCCCACTAGCGGGAGTCGGGGAGACCCAGTACTTC CSVAPLAGVGETQYF
TRBD2 TRBJ2-2 TRBV20-1 few TGCAGTGCTAGGAAAAGCGGGAGCCATGACGGGGAGCTGTTTTTT CSARKSGSHDGELFF
- TRBJ2-4 TRBV29-1 - TGCAGCGTTGAAACGGCGATGGCGGCTCAGTACTTC CSVETAMAAQYF
TRBD2 TRBJ2-1 TRBV15 - TGTGCCACCAGCAGAGATGGGGTTAGCGGGAGGGCCGGTGAGCAGTTCTTC CATSRDGVSGRAGEQFF
- TRBJ2-1 TRBV12-3/TRBV12-4 - TGTGCCAGCAGTCACACTCCTATCTCCTACAATGAGCAGTTCTTC CASSHTPISYNEQFF
- TRBJ1-1 TRBV7-2 few TGTGCCAGCAGCCGCGGCTGGGCGAATGAAGCTTTCTTT CASSRGWANEAFF
- TRBJ2-7 TRBV7-3 few TGTGCCAGCAGCCCGCGGGAGCAGTACTTC CASSPREQYF
- TRBJ2-7 TRBV5-1 many TGCGCCAGCAGCTTGACTTCCGTATCCTACGAGCAGTACTTC CASSLTSVSYEQYF
- TRBJ1-1 TRBV20-1 - TGCAGTGCTAGAGATCCGGGTGGCCGGGATACTGAAGCTTTCTTT CSARDPGGRDTEAFF
TRBD2 TRBJ2-7 TRBV9 few TGTGCCAGCAGCGTAGGGCTAGCGGGAGGAACGTCCTACGAGCAGTACTTC CASSVGLAGGTSYEQYF
- TRBJ2-1 TRBV7-6 few TGTGCCAGCAGCCCGTACTCCCCCATGGGAGCGGGCTCCTACAATGAGCAGTTCTTC CASSPYSPMGAGSYNEQFF
- TRBJ2-1 TRBV7-9 few TGTGCCAGCAGCTTAGTAGATTCCTACAATGAGCAGTTCTTC CASSLVDSYNEQFF
- TRBJ2-1 TRBV2 few TGTGCCAGCAGACTCTGGGAAGGGCTTGACAATGAGCAGTTCTTC CASRLWEGLDNEQFF
- TRBJ2-7 TRBV29-1 few TGCAGCGTTGTTCGGCTAACCTCCTACGAGCAGTACTTC CSVVRLTSYEQYF
TRBD1 TRBJ1-1 TRBV12-3/TRBV12-4 - TGTGCCAGCAGTCCCGGGACAGGGTCAGGATCAGCGGACACTGAAGCTTTCTTT CASSPGTGSGSADTEAFF